This T cell receptor beta chain was sequenced in a study of memory CD4+ T cells and cytomegalovirus serostatus. The sort gate was single viable CD3+CD4+CD8-CD45RO+ cells for memory CD4+ T cells. Clones were sequenced by immunoSEQ multiplex PCR, and TCRdb holds only the in-frame ones, with some missing. The sample holds 50,000 or so clones; 82% are singletons and the top ten take roughly 0.54%. Germline-derived CDR1 and CDR2 are SGHTA and FQGNSA. The CDR3 extends over 13 amino acids. V lost 5 bases and J 7 bases, leaving 11 bases between the germline ends. The sample was memory CD4+ T cells from blood. This TCR came from an adult in good health and CMV-seronegative. The V and J genes are TRBV7-2 and TRBJ2-2; D is unresolved. The CDR3: CASSPAGVGELFF. In DNA form, the CDR3 reads TGTGCCAGCAGCCCGGCTGGGGTCGGGGAGCTGTTTTTT.